The sequence of this T cell receptor (beta chain) was determined in a study of Graves' ophthalmopathy and Graves' hyperthyroidism. Study details: The study drew peripheral blood at initial diagnosis, before any treatment.

Concerning this clonotype itself: No antigen is known for it.

V dropped 6 bases and J dropped 3 bases, with 21 bases sitting between them. This CDR3 contains 17 residues. CDR1 is MDHEN and CDR2 is SYDVKM in the germline V gene. Scientists amplified the TCR beta CDR3 regions from RNA transcripts. HTBI-primed RT-PCR formed the first round, and a multiplex PCR formed the second. TCRdb passed the multiplex PCR reads through MiXCR, listing each CDR3 protein once. Here the sample spans 620,000 or so distinct CDR3 sequences, about 20% being singletons. Study conclusions and caveats: In predicting ophthalmopathy progression, the model reached over 70% sensitivity and approximately 72% specificity.

The sequence was obtained from a woman under 30 with stable Graves' hyperthyroidism. Some clones in this sample may be carry-over from other donors' samples. The rearrangement joins TRBV28 to TRBJ1-5; D is ambiguous. Sequences were obtained from peripheral blood. Written as DNA, the CDR3 is TGTGCCAGCAGCTCAGAAGGACCGGGAGTTTCCAATCAGCCCCAGCATTTT. Protein: CASSSEGPGVSNQPQHF.